Sequencing of this T cell receptor (beta chain) was carried out in a study of T cell responses to AZD1222 COVID-19 vaccine. Study-level findings and limits: Sampling that yielded the repertoires occurred only after the peak T cell response. It was only a handful of AZD1222 recipients who were seropositive at baseline. Unmutated regions of variants are reportedly targeted by nearly half of spike-specific TCRs.

This CDR3 contains 14 residues. Germline V CDR1 and CDR2: LNHDA, SQIVND (reference sequence). Unmatched junction bases numbered 5, after V lost 10 bases and J lost 0 bases. The method was immunoSEQ multiplex PCR; TCRdb's version includes in-frame clones alone and lacks a portion of them. Among 150,000 or so clones listed, around 93% were seen once. This clone was counted once. What it binds is not known. Sample: peripheral blood, taken 28 days after the second AZD1222 dose. The sequence was collected from an adult who received the AZD1222 COVID-19 vaccine. This chain joins TRBV19 and TRBJ2-2, with 7 nucleotides matching TRBD2. CDR3: CATLAVANTGELFF. DNA for the CDR3: TGTGCCACCCTAGCGGTCGCGAACACCGGGGAGCTGTTTTTT.